The 20 T cell receptor beta chains given below trace back to one sample, sequenced in a study of T cell clonality in common variable immunodeficiency. Overall study results and limits: Fewer deletions and N-nucleotide insertions were reportedly seen in common variable immunodeficiency TCR beta sequences.

Antigen specificity for these receptors is unknown. Using immunoSEQ multiplex PCR, the repertoire was profiled, and TCRdb retains in-frame clones only, with some absent. This sample carries more than 25,000 clones, none of them present only once. The sequenced material came from peripheral blood mononuclear cells. The receptor source for this set is a human donor with common variable immunodeficiency.

Comments on this clone: The read terminates 3 residues before the CDR3 end, so the remaining end is supplied by the germline J gene. This chain joins TRBV2 and TRBJ2-3; TRBD2 matches at 11 bases. The CDR3 is 15 residues long. The J segment lost 3 bases and the V segment lost 4 bases, leaving 3 bases of the junction unmatched. CDR1 and CDR2 (germline): SNHLY, FYNNEI. The CDR3 bases that were read are TGTGCCAGCAGTGGTAGCGGGAGGGATACAGATACG. Amino acids: CASSGSGRDTDT. The full CDR3 protein is CASSGSGRDTDTQYF.

With regard to this clone: The CDR3 is cut off 3 residues early in the read; its end comes from the germline J gene. V is TRBV6-1 and J is TRBJ1-6; weak D call: TRBD1 (5 bases). Trimming took off 1 base at V and 7 bases at J, with 8 bases between the two ends. The CDR3 runs 14 residues. Germline CDR1 and CDR2: MNHNS and SASEGT. This CDR3 is CASSEGGDNSPLHF. The part of the CDR3 DNA that was read is TGTGCCAGCAGTGAAGGGGGGGACAATTCACCC.

This clone was seen only a few times. The DNA ends 3 residues before the CDR3 does, and the rest of the CDR3 is filled in from the germline J gene. V usage is TRBV6-1 and J usage is TRBJ2-7, with 9 nucleotides matching TRBD2. Trimming removed 1 base from V and 6 bases from J; junction bases left unmatched: 7. Germline CDR1 is MNHNS and CDR2 is SASEGT. The CDR3 spans 15 residues. Incomplete CDR3 DNA: TGTGCCAGCAGTGAAGTTGGGCTAGCGGGACGCGAG. Protein sequence: CASSEVGLAGRE. The CDR3 in full is CASSEVGLAGREQYF.

This clone was seen a handful of times. The read is 3 residues too short to cover the CDR3 end, so that end is filled in from the germline J gene. The chain is built from TRBV13 and TRBJ2-7; D might be TRBD2 (5 bases). The germline V gene has CDR1 PRHDT and CDR2 FYEKMQ (reference sequence). V lost 0 bases and J lost 0, with 9 bases in between. The CDR3 extends over 15 amino acids. The CDR3: CASSLGRRGSYEQYF. The sequenced part of the CDR3 DNA is TGTGCCAGCAGCTTAGGACGCCGGGGCTCCTACGAG.

In this sample, this clone turned up many times. The observed sequence ends 3 residues before the CDR3 terminus, with the missing tail filled in from the germline J gene. The chain is built from TRBV5-1 and TRBJ2-7, with 8 bases identical to TRBD2. The V gene end was trimmed by 7 bases and the J gene end by 5 bases; junction bases not matched to a gene: 14. This CDR3 contains 15 residues. CDR1 is SGHRS and CDR2 is YFSETQ in the germline V gene. CDR3 amino acids: CASAPGLAGYDEQYF. CDR3 DNA, as far as it was read: TGCGCCAGCGCCCCCGGGCTAGCGGGTTACGACGAG.

CDR3 protein: CSARDPRVGQETQYF. The part of the CDR3 DNA that was read is TGCAGTGCTAGAGATCCCAGGGTAGGACAAGAGACC. V and J are TRBV20-1 and TRBJ2-5; TRBD1 might be the D (5 bases). The read finishes 3 residues shy of the CDR3 end, and the germline J gene is used to complete it. CDR3 length: 15 residues. The germline V gene encodes CDR1 DFQATT and CDR2 SNEGSKA (reference sequence). V lost 0 bases, J lost 2 bases, and 13 bases lay in between.

This clone turned up a few times. Read data end 3 residues before the CDR3 end; the end is taken from the germline J gene. The chain joins TRBV2 to TRBJ1-1; perhaps TRBD1 as D (6 bases). The CDR3 sequence is 11 residues long. In germline, CDR1 is SNHLY, CDR2 FYNNEI. The CDR3 here is CASSNGGQAFF. Partial CDR3 DNA: TGTGCCAGCAGTAATGGGGGCCAG.

This clone is medium-sized in the sample. The covered CDR3 bases are TGCAGTGCCACTCTAGCGGGGCACTACGAG. It yields the protein CSATLAGHYE. The CDR3 reads in full as CSATLAGHYEQYF. V and J are TRBV20-1 and TRBJ2-7, with TRBD2 identical over 9 bases. The DNA ends 3 residues before the CDR3 does, and the rest of the CDR3 is filled in from the germline J gene. The J segment lost 3 bases and the V segment lost 6 bases, leaving 6 bases of the junction unmatched. This CDR3 is built from 13 residues. Germline V CDR1 and CDR2: DFQATT, SNEGSKA (reference sequence).

This clone occurred a few times. The missing CDR3 end, 3 residues past where the read stops, is filled in from the germline J gene. This sequence joins TRBV18 and TRBJ1-4; 10 bases line up with TRBD1. CDR1 and CDR2 from the germline V gene are KGHSH and LQKENI. The CDR3 extends over 13 amino acids. CDR3 DNA (partial): TGTGCCAGCTCCCCCGGGACAGGGGAAGTA. As protein: CASSPGTGEV. The full CDR3 reads CASSPGTGEVLFF.

This clone has at least ten counts. The sequence runs out 3 residues before the end of the CDR3; the remainder is reconstructed from the germline J gene. This chain joins TRBV4-1 and TRBJ2-1; 10 positions agree with TRBD2. This CDR3 has 16 amino acids. In germline, CDR1 is MGHRA, CDR2 YSYEKL. V gave up 4 bases and J gave up 7 bases; unmatched junction bases: 10. The CDR3 DNA, read in part, is TGCGCCAGCAGCCCGCTCCCTAGCGGGAGTACGAATGAG. Translation: CASSPLPSGSTNE. The whole CDR3 protein reads CASSPLPSGSTNEQFF.

This clone is labeled medium-sized. The read finishes 3 residues shy of the CDR3 end, and the germline J gene is used to complete it. The genes are TRBV12-3 or TRBV12-4 and TRBJ2-3; D unclear. V lost 4 bases to trimming and J lost 0 bases, with 5 bases between them. The CDR3 sequence is 13 residues long. This CDR3 is CASSSTSTDTQYF. The part of the CDR3 DNA that was read is TGTGCCAGCAGTTCCACTAGCACAGATACG.

A note on this clone: The read stops 3 residues short of the end of the CDR3; the missing end is completed from the germline J gene. This chain uses TRBV30 with TRBJ1-2; D possibly corresponds to TRBD1 (6 bases). Germline lookup yields CDR1 GTSNPN and CDR2 SVGIG (reference sequence). V shed 0 bases and J shed 7 bases, with 15 bases lying between them. This CDR3 has 14 residues. CDR3: CAWSVVRGSGGYTF. The sequenced CDR3 bases are TGTGCCTGGAGTGTAGTCAGGGGATCTGGTGGC. The full variable domain, with the rest looked up from reference TRBV30 and TRBJ1-2, is SQTIHQWPATLVQPVGSPLSLECTVEGTSNPNLYWYRQAAGRGLQLLFYSVGIGQISSEVPQNLSASRPQDRQFILSSKKLLLSDSGFYLCAWSVVRGSGGYTFGSGTRLTVV.

This clone has at least ten counts. The read halts 3 residues ahead of the CDR3 end, with the missing end drawn from the germline J gene. The gene calls are TRBV29-1 and TRBJ2-3, with 11 bases aligning to TRBD2. Germline V gives CDR1 SQVTM, CDR2 ANQGSEA. V shed 4 bases, J shed 0 bases, and the junction held 9 bases outside the gene matches. This CDR3 comprises 17 residues. The CDR3 reads CSVGGLAEFSSTDTQYF. The DNA read from the CDR3 is TGCAGCGTTGGGGGACTAGCGGAATTCTCTAGCACAGATACG.

About this clone itself: The CDR3 end falls 3 residues outside the read, so it is completed with the germline J gene. Distinct nucleotide sequences in the sample also encode this CDR3. The chain recombines TRBV7-9 with TRBJ2-7, with D maybe TRBD2 (5 bases). The CDR3 totals 13 residues. Between the trimmed V and J ends, which lost 3 bases and 6 bases, there was a span of 12 bases. Germline CDR1 and CDR2: SEHNR and FQNEAQ (reference sequence). The CDR3 bases that were read are TGTGCCAGCAGCTTTAACCGGGGTTCCGAG. Protein: CASSFNRGSE. The entire CDR3 protein is CASSFNRGSEQYF.

This clone was observed a few times. Coverage ceases 3 residues before the CDR3 finishes, and the germline J gene fills in the end. V is TRBV5-1 and J is TRBJ1-1; 7 bases fit TRBD1. The CDR3 loop spans 15 amino acids. The V gene's germline CDR1 is SGHRS and CDR2 YFSETQ. Trimming cost V 0 bases and J 4 bases; bases outside gene matches: 6. CDR3 DNA, as far as it was read: TGCGCCAGCAGCTTGGACAGGGGCGGGTTCACTGAA. Translated: CASSLDRGGFTE. The full CDR3 sequence reads CASSLDRGGFTEAFF.

Remarks on this clone: The read gets to within 3 residues of the CDR3 end, and the germline J gene fills in the rest. The rearrangement uses TRBV20-1 and TRBJ1-2; D remains unclear. CDR3 length: 12 amino acids. Deletions cut 3 bases from V and 3 bases from J, with 8 bases between. Per germline, CDR1 DFQATT and CDR2 SNEGSKA (reference sequence). The part of the CDR3 DNA that was read is TGCAGTGCTAGCCCTCTAGACTATGGC. Its protein is CSASPLDYG. Given in full, the CDR3 is CSASPLDYGYTF.

Note on this clone: From the germline J gene comes the end of the CDR3, since the read stops 3 residues before it. The genes are TRBV13 and TRBJ2-5; TRBD2 agrees at 11 bases. The CDR3 totals 16 residues. The junction had 12 bases not matched to a gene; V was cut back by 7 bases and J by 5 bases. Germline loops: CDR1 PRHDT, CDR2 FYEKMQ (reference sequence). The sequenced CDR3 bases are TGTGCCAGCATATACACTAGCGGGAGATTAAAGGAGACC. Translation gives CASIYTSGRLKET. The full CDR3 is CASIYTSGRLKETQYF.

A few counts support this clone. The CDR3 is cut off 3 residues early in the read; its end comes from the germline J gene. This chain joins TRBV5-1 and TRBJ2-7; D is undetermined. Germline-derived CDR1 and CDR2 are SGHRS and YFSETQ. Between the trimmed V and J ends, which lost 0 bases and 0 bases, there was a span of 7 bases. The CDR3 length is 14 residues. CDR3: CASSLEAVSYEQYF. The CDR3 bases that were read are TGCGCCAGCAGCTTGGAGGCAGTCTCCTACGAG.

This clone appeared many times. The sequenced fragment ends 3 residues before the CDR3 boundary, so the rest is inferred from the germline J gene. The chain combines TRBV2 with TRBJ2-5; 9 nucleotides align to TRBD1. Germline V gives CDR1 SNHLY, CDR2 FYNNEI. The J segment lost 4 bases and the V segment lost 4 bases, leaving 7 bases of the junction unmatched. The CDR3 is 15 amino acids. The CDR3 reads CASSGLTGGAETQYF. The sequenced CDR3 bases are TGTGCCAGCAGTGGCCTCACAGGGGGCGCAGAGACC.

Only a few counts were recorded for this clone. Partial CDR3 DNA: TGTGCCAGCAGTGTGAGTTTCAGGGCGGATGAAAAA. Translation gives CASSVSFRADEK. The CDR3 as a whole reads CASSVSFRADEKLFF. V and J are TRBV6-1 and TRBJ1-4; tentatively, D is TRBD1 (5 bases). The sequence runs out 3 residues before the end of the CDR3; the remainder is reconstructed from the germline J gene. Germline V gene sequence: CDR1 MNHNS, CDR2 SASEGT. The CDR3 covers 15 residues. V lost 4 bases, J lost 6 bases, and 15 bases lay in between.